Following are 26 T cell receptor beta chains from one sample sequenced in a study of cytotoxic CD8 clonotypes in ibrutinib-treated CLL. TCRdb's table, derived via immunoSEQ multiplex PCR, lists solely in-frame clones and lacks some. Among over 120,000 clones, approximately 80% were seen once, and the ten largest hold less than 9%. Sample: PBMCs, taken after 36 months of ibrutinib treatment. Every receptor here comes from a human donor with chronic lymphocytic leukemia.

This sequence joins TRBV15 and TRBJ1-2; D gene uncertain. The CDR3 is made up of 14 amino acids. The V end was cut by 5 bases, the J end by 4 bases, with 14 bases between. Germline CDR1 is LNHNV and CDR2 is YYDKDF (reference sequence). The CDR3 sequence is CATSSGEVSYGYTF. CDR3 DNA sequence: TGTGCCACCAGCTCGGGTGAAGTTTCCTATGGCTACACCTTC.

This clone occurred a few times. The chain links TRBV7-3 to TRBJ2-5; D is perhaps TRBD1 (6 bases). Germline assignment: CDR1 SGHTA and CDR2 FQGTGA. The length of the CDR3 is 14 residues. V lost 2 bases and J 3 bases, leaving 10 bases between the germline ends. The CDR3 DNA is TGTGCCAGCAGCTTATCGCCAGGGGAAGAGACCCAGTACTTC. Protein: CASSLSPGEETQYF.

V and J are TRBV7-9 and TRBJ1-4; 9 bases are shared with TRBD1. V trimming: 4 bases; J trimming: 9 bases; junction bases outside the gene matches: 3. This CDR3 contains 13 residues. Germline CDR1 SEHNR, CDR2 FQNEAQ (reference sequence). CDR3 in amino acids: CASSSQGAKKLFF. As DNA, the CDR3 is TGTGCCAGCAGCTCACAGGGGGCGAAAAAACTGTTTTTT.

This chain links TRBV5-1 with TRBJ2-2, with 9 positions matching TRBD2. With 4 bases clipped from V and 6 bases from J, the junction kept 4 bases outside the gene matches. The length of the CDR3 is 14 residues. The germline V gene encodes CDR1 SGHRS and CDR2 YFSETQ. In nucleotides, the CDR3 is TGCGCCAGCAGCCCTGGCGGGGGGGCCGGGGAGCTGTTTTTT. This sequence encodes CASSPGGGAGELFF.

This chain connects TRBV7-2 to TRBJ1-2; 8 bases match TRBD1. CDR3 size: 13 residues. Germline V gives CDR1 SGHTA, CDR2 FQGNSA. J lost 4 bases, V lost 5 bases, and 3 bases had no gene match. The DNA of the CDR3 is TGTGCCAGCAGCCGACAGGGGACCTATGGCTACACCTTC. Translation: CASSRQGTYGYTF.

V is TRBV4-1 and J is TRBJ2-3; D gene unclear. This CDR3 has 14 amino acids. From germline, CDR1 is MGHRA and CDR2 YSYEKL. The V end lost 0 bases, the J end lost 14 bases, and 18 bases lay between the germline ends. CDR3: CASSQDIGLTHLYF. The CDR3 region has the DNA TGCGCCAGCAGCCAAGATATCGGGCTAACACATTTGTATTTT.

This clone has only a few counts. This chain connects TRBV7-9 to TRBJ1-2; D is ambiguous. CDR1 and CDR2 (germline): SEHNR, FQNEAQ (reference sequence). The CDR3 length is 14 residues. V was pared by 1 base and J by 8 bases, with 14 bases between. CDR3 bases: TGTGCCAGCAGCTTAGTGGCCGGGTTGGGAGGCTACACCTTC. It encodes CASSLVAGLGGYTF. The full variable domain, completed using reference TRBV7-9 and TRBJ1-2, is DTGVSQNPRHKITKRGQNVTFRCDPISEHNRLYWYRQTLGQGPEFLTYFQNEAQLEKSRLLSDRFSAERPKGSFSTLEIQRTEQGDSAMYLCASSLVAGLGGYTFGSGTRLTVV.

The rearrangement uses TRBV27 and TRBJ1-2; perhaps TRBD1 as D (6 bases). Trimming removed 0 bases from V and 8 bases from J, with 13 bases in between. The CDR3 is 14 residues long. Germline V gene sequence: CDR1 MNHEY, CDR2 SMNVEV (reference sequence). The CDR3 bases are TGTGCCAGCAGTTTATCCCCAGCGGGGGCGGGCTACACCTTC. Translation gives CASSLSPAGAGYTF.

The CDR3 DNA reads as TGTGCCAGCAGAGCGGGACAGGGAGGGAGTCAGCCCCAGCATTTT. Its translation is CASRAGQGGSQPQHF. The rearrangement links TRBV6-5 to TRBJ1-5, with 9 bases matching TRBD1. V lost 6 bases, J lost 6 bases, and 9 bases stayed unmatched. Looked up from germline, CDR1 is MNHEY and CDR2 is SVGAGI. This CDR3 is 15 amino acids long.

The chain is built from TRBV6-1 and TRBJ2-1; 10 bases are a match to TRBD2. CDR3 length: 15 residues. J lost 7 bases, V lost 6 bases, and 9 bases had no gene match. Germline-derived CDR1 and CDR2 are MNHNS and SASEGT. CDR3 in DNA: TGTGCCAGCAGCGACCTAGCGGGAGCTCGGAATGAGCAGTTCTTC. Protein: CASSDLAGARNEQFF.

V and J are TRBV6-5 and TRBJ2-3, with TRBD2 as a possible D gene (5 bases). CDR3 length equals 15 residues. With 4 bases removed from V and 0 bases from J, the gap between germline ends came to 11 bases. Germline loops: CDR1 MNHEY, CDR2 SVGAGI. The CDR3 loop reads CASSLGLSSTDTQYF. The CDR3 DNA sequence: TGTGCCAGCAGTTTAGGACTCTCTAGCACAGATACGCAGTATTTT.

The CDR3: CASSLVQEGTQYF. The CDR3 DNA follows: TGTGCCAGCAGCTTAGTGCAGGAGGGTACGCAGTATTTT. This rearrangement joins TRBV11-3 to TRBJ2-3, with D possibly TRBD2 on 6 matching bases. Trimming shortened V by 1 base and J by 8 bases, and 10 bases separated the two germline ends. CDR3 size: 13 residues. Germline V gene data show CDR1 as SGHNT and CDR2 as YENEEA.

The gene calls are TRBV5-6 and TRBJ1-2, with 7 nucleotides matching TRBD1. The V gene's germline CDR1 is SGHDT and CDR2 YYEEEE. V lost 4 bases to trimming and J lost 2 bases; unmatched junction nucleotides: 2. The CDR3 covers 13 residues. The CDR3, as DNA: TGTGCCAGCAGCCCGACAGGGAACTATGGCTACACCTTC. Encoded protein: CASSPTGNYGYTF.

The chain links TRBV5-1 to TRBJ2-1; 7 bases map to TRBD1. The CDR3 extends over 15 amino acids. J was trimmed by 8 bases and V by 0 bases; bases with no gene match: 8. The V gene's germline CDR1 is SGHRS and CDR2 YFSETQ. For the CDR3, the DNA is TGCGCCAGCAGCTTGGTTCCAGGGGGTAAGGATGAGCAGTTCTTC. Its translation is CASSLVPGGKDEQFF.

The genes are TRBV5-1 and TRBJ2-7, with 10 bases fitting TRBD1. Germline V CDR1 and CDR2: SGHRS, YFSETQ. The CDR3 runs 17 residues. The V segment lost 3 bases and the J segment 5 bases; nucleotides outside the gene matches: 14. The CDR3, as DNA: TGCGCCAGCAGCTCTTCACCTCGGACAGGGGGACTGGACGAGCAGTACTTC. As protein: CASSSSPRTGGLDEQYF. Full variable domain (rest looked up from reference TRBV5-1 and TRBJ2-7): KAGVTQTPRYLIKTRGQQVTLSCSPISGHRSVSWYQQTPGQGLQFLFEYFSETQRNKGNFPGRFSGRQFSNSRSEMNVSTLELGDSALYLCASSSSPRTGGLDEQYFGPGTRLTVT.

This chain uses TRBV13 with TRBJ2-1; the D is unclear. CDR3 length: 12 residues. CDR1 PRHDT and CDR2 FYEKMQ come from the germline V gene (reference sequence). The V gene lost 2 bases and the J gene lost 3 bases, with 2 bases spanning the gap. The CDR3 region has the DNA TGTGCCAGCAGCTTAAGCTACAATGAGCAGTTCTTC. Its protein product is CASSLSYNEQFF.

The chain carries TRBV13 and TRBJ2-3, with 7 nucleotides matching TRBD2. Germline V lookup: CDR1 PRHDT, CDR2 FYEKMQ (reference sequence). V dropped 2 bases and J dropped 3; count of bases not matched to a gene: 5. The CDR3 consists of 15 residues. The CDR3, as DNA: TGTGCCAGCAGCTTATACCGCGGGGGTACAGATACGCAGTATTTT. Protein: CASSLYRGGTDTQYF.

The CDR3 here is CASSAQVRDTQYF. CDR3 coding DNA: TGTGCCAGCAGTGCACAGGTGCGGGATACGCAGTATTTT. V gene TRBV6-1 combines with J gene TRBJ2-3; tentatively, D is TRBD1 (5 bases). Germline V gene lookup returns CDR1 MNHNS and CDR2 SASEGT. Deletions cut 4 bases from V and 6 bases from J, with 11 bases between. The CDR3 loop spans 13 amino acids.

The rearrangement links TRBV19 to TRBJ1-2, with unresolved D. The CDR3 consists of 13 residues. The ends were cut back, 7 bases at V and 4 bases at J, with 13 bases in the middle. The germline V gene encodes CDR1 LNHDA and CDR2 SQIVND (reference sequence). CDR3 nucleotides: TGTGCCAGTACCAGTGGTTCAGGCTATGGCTACACCTTC. Translation gives CASTSGSGYGYTF.

The rearrangement links TRBV4-1 to TRBJ2-7, with D unclear. Deletions cut 3 bases from V and 7 bases from J, with 10 bases between. The CDR3 consists of 12 residues. Germline CDR1 reads MGHRA; CDR2 reads YSYEKL. This CDR3 is CASSHPFGEQYF. CDR3 nucleotide sequence: TGCGCCAGCAGCCATCCTTTCGGGGAGCAGTACTTC.

This clone was observed a few times. The chain recombines TRBV10-3 with TRBJ1-5; D unresolved. Germline-derived CDR1 and CDR2 are ENHRY and SYGVKD. CDR3 length equals 13 residues. Trimming cost V 11 bases and J 4 bases, with 15 bases left between them. In DNA, the CDR3 is TGTGCCGTGCGACACGGGTCAAATCAGCCCCAGCATTTT. Residues: CAVRHGSNQPQHF.

The chain uses TRBV4-1 and TRBJ1-5, with D unclear. Germline values: CDR1 MGHRA, CDR2 YSYEKL. Trimming pared 1 base from V and 0 bases from J, leaving 13 bases between. This CDR3 is built from 17 residues. CDR3 in amino acids: CASSQVAAGYSNQPQHF. CDR3 sequence (DNA): TGCGCCAGCAGCCAAGTAGCGGCGGGTTATAGCAATCAGCCCCAGCATTTT.

This chain links TRBV28 with TRBJ1-2, with D tentatively TRBD1 (5 bases). There are 14 residues in the CDR3. In germline, CDR1 is MDHEN, CDR2 SYDVKM. V lost 6 bases and J 0 bases, leaving 11 bases between the germline ends. The CDR3 sequence: CASSQGSANYGYTF. In DNA, the CDR3 is TGTGCCAGCAGCCAGGGCAGCGCTAACTATGGCTACACCTTC.

For this clone: Relative to the germline gene, one junction end is altered; a read error may explain this. The chain is built from TRBV4-2 and TRBJ1-5; no definite D call. The germline gives CDR1 LGHNA, CDR2 YNFKEQ. The CDR3 contains 15 residues. CDR3 loop: CASSQDWAPDQSQHF. CDR3 nucleotide sequence: TGTGCCAGCAGCCAAGATTGGGCCCCGGATCAGTCCCAGCATTTT.

The chain uses TRBV11-2 and TRBJ2-5, with no clear D. The CDR3 totals 13 residues. The V gene lost 3 bases and the J gene lost 5 bases, with 10 bases spanning the gap. Germline loops: CDR1 SGHAT, CDR2 FQNNGV. The CDR3 DNA sequence: TGTGCCAGCAGCTTTGATATGGGGGAGACCCAGTACTTC. Translating gives CASSFDMGETQYF.

This chain joins TRBV18 and TRBJ2-3; D is unclear. Trimming stripped 2 bases from V and 4 bases from J, with 7 bases between. CDR1 is KGHSH and CDR2 is LQKENI in the germline V gene. This CDR3 spans 13 amino acids. In nucleotides, the CDR3 is TGTGCCAGCTCACCAGTTAATGCAGATACGCAGTATTTT. It yields the protein CASSPVNADTQYF.